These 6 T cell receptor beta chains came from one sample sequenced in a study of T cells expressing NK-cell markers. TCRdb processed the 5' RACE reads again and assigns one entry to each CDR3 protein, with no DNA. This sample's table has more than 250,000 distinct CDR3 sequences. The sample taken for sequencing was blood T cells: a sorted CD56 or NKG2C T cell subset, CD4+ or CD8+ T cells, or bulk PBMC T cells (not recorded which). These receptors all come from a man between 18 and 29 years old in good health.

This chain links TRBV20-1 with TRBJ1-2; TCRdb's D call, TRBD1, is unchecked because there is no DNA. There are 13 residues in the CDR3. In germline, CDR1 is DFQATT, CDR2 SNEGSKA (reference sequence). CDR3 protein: CSALGDRVYGYTF.

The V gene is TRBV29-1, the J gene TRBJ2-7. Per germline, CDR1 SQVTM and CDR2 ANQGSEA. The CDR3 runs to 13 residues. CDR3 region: CSVVLAVTYEQYF.

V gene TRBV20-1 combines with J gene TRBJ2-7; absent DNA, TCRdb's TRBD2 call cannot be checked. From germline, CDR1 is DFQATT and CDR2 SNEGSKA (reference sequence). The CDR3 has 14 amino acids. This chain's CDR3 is CSATPAGLPIEQYF.

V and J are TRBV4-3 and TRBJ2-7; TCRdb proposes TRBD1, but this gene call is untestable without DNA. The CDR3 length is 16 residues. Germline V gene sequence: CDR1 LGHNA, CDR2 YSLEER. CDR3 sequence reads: CASSQDVAPPSYEQYF.

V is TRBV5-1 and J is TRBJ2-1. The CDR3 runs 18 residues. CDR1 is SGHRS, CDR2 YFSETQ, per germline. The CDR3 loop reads CASSLGLVLADFYNEQFF.

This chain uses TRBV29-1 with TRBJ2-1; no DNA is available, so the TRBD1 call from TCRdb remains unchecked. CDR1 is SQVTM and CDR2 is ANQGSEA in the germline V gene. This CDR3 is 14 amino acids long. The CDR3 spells CSVHRRAAYNEQFF.